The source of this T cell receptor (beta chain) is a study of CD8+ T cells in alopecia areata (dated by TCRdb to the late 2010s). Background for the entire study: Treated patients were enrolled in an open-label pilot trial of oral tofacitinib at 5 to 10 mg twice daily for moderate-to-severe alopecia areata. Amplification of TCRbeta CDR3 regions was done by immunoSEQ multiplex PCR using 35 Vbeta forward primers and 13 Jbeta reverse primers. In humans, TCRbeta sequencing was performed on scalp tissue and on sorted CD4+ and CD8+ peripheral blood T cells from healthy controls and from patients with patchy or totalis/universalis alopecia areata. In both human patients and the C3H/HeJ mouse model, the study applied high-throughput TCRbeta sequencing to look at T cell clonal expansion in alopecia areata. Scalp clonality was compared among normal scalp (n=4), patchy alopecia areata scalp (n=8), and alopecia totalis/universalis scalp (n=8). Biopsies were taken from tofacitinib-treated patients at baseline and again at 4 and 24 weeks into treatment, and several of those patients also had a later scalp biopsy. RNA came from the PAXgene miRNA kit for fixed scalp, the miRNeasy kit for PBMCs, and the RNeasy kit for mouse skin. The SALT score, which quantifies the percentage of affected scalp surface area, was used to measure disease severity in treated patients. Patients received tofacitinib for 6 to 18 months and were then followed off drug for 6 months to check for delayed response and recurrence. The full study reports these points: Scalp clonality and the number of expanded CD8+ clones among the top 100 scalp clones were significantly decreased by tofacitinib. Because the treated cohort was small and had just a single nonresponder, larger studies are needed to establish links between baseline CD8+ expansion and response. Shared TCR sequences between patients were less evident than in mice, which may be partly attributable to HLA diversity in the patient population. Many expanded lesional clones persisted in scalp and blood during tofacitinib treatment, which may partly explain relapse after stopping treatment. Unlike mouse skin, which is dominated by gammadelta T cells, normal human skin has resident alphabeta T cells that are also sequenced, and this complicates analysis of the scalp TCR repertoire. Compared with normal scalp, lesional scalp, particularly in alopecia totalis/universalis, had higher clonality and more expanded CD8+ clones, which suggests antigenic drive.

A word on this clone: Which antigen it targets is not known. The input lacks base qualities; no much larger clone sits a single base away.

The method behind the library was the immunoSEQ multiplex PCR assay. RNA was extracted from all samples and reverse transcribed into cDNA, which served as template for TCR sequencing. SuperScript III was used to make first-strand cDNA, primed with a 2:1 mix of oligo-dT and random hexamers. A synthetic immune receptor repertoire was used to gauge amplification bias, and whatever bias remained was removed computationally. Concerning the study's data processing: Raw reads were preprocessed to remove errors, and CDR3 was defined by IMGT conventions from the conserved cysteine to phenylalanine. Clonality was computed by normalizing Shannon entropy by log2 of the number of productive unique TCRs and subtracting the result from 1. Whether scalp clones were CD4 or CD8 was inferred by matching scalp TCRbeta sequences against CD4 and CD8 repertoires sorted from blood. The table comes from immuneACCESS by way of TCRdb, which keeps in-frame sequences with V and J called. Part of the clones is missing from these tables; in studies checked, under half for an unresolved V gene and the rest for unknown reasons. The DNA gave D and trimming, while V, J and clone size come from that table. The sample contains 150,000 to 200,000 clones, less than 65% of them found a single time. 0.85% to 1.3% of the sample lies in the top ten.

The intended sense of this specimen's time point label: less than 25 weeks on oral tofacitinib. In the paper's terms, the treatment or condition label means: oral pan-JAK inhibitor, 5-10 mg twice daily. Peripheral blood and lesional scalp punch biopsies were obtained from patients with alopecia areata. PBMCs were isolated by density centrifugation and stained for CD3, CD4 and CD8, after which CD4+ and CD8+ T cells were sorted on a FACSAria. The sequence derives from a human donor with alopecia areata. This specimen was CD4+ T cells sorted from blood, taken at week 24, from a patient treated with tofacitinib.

This receptor carries the CDR3 CASSFSGQGAEQYF. The nucleotide sequence reads as follows: TGTGCCAGCAGCTTTTCCGGACAGGGAGCCGAGCAGTACTTC. The chain joins TRBV7-8 to TRBJ2-7; 8 nucleotides in the junction match TRBD1. CDR1 and CDR2 were assigned from the germline V gene as SGHVS and FQNEAQ. The CDR3 sequence holds 14 residues, the cysteine and phenylalanine included. The kept DNA is CDR3 alone, 42 bases in frame from the first base. V ends up 3 bases short and J 6 bases short, with an unmatched junction base count of 7.